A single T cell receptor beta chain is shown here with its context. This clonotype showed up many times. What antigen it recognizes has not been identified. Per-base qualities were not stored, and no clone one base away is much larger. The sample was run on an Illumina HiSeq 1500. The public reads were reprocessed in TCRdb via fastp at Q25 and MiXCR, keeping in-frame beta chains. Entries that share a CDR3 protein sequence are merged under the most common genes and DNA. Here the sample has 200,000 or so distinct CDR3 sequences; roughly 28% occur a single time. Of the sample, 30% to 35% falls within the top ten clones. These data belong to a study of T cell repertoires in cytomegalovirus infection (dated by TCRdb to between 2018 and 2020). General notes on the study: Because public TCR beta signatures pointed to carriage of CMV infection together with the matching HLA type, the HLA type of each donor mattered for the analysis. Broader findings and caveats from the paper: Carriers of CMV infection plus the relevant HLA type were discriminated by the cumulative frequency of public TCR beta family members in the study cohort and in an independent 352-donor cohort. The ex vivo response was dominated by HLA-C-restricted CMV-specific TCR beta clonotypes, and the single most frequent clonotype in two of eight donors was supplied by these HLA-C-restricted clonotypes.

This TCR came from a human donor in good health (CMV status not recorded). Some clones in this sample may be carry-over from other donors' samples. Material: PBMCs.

The encoded CDR3 is CASSQLYEQYF. The base sequence is TGTGCCAGCAGCCAATTATACGAGCAGTACTTC. The chain was built from TRBV7-2 and TRBJ2-7; a confident D gene designation cannot be given. The CDR1 and CDR2 encoded by the germline V gene are SGHTA and FQGNSA. V is shortened by 5 bases, J by 4 bases, and the region joining them spans 6 bases. The cysteine opens and the phenylalanine closes a CDR3 of 11 amino acids. The kept DNA is CDR3 alone, 33 bases in frame from the first base.